This T cell receptor beta chain was sequenced for a study of T cells after yellow fever vaccination. The CDR3 is 16 residues long. CDR1 KGHSH and CDR2 LQKENI come from the germline V gene. Trimming removed 6 bases at V and 7 bases at J, with 24 bases between. Using its own MiXCR run on the 5' RACE reads, TCRdb lists one record per CDR3 protein. In the table there are roughly 240,000 distinct CDR3 sequences, roughly 6.3% of which are singletons. The receptor was derived from a man under 40 who received the YFV17D yellow fever vaccine. The material sequenced was CD4+ T cells sorted from PBMCs, taken on the day of the yellow fever booster vaccination. The chain links TRBV18 to TRBJ1-1; unclear D gene. CDR3 amino acids: CASSPFGARSGDEAFF. The CDR3 DNA reads as TGTGCCAGCTCTCCCTTTGGAGCGCGGTCCGGAGATGAAGCTTTCTTT.